Each of the 24 T cell receptor beta chains below was sequenced from the same sample in a study of OX40 agonist ivuxolimab in advanced cancers. Here immunoSEQ multiplex PCR was the method, and the copy in TCRdb shows in-frame clones only, minus some. In the table there are 15,000 to 20,000 clones, around 80% of which are singletons. This sample comprised CD4+ or CD8+ T cells sorted from blood, obtained in a trial of the OX40 agonist ivuxolimab. All receptors derive from an adult with an advanced solid tumor such as melanoma, head and neck, liver or kidney cancer.

The gene calls are TRBV6-5 and TRBJ1-2, with TRBD1 as a possible D gene (6 bases). Germline CDR1 MNHEY, CDR2 SVGAGI. The CDR3 totals 14 residues. Trimming shortened V by 5 bases and J by 3 bases, and 13 bases separated the two germline ends. This CDR3 reads CASSRGLSDYGYTF. The CDR3 DNA reads TGTGCCAGCAGTCGGGGGCTAAGCGACTATGGCTACACCTTC.

J is TRBJ2-7 and V is TRBV6-5; 8 positions match TRBD1. Germline V gene sequence: CDR1 MNHEY, CDR2 SVGAGI. After removal of 10 bases from V and 6 bases from J, the junction contained 11 bases not matched to a gene. This CDR3 is 13 amino acids long. CDR3 coding DNA: TGTGCCACCACGAACCAACAGGGGGGCGAGCAGTACTTC. Protein product: CATTNQQGGEQYF.

The V call is TRBV10-1, the J call TRBJ2-1; 10 bases line up with TRBD2. Germline V gene sequence: CDR1 WNHNN, CDR2 SYGVQD (reference sequence). The CDR3 consists of 15 residues. V lost 5 bases and J lost 7; bases outside the gene matches: 8. The chain's CDR3 is CASSMASGGGNEQFF. Here the CDR3 DNA reads TGCGCCAGCAGTATGGCTAGCGGGGGCGGGAATGAGCAGTTCTTC.

The CDR3 nucleotides are TGTGCCAGCAGTGCGGGGGGTTATAATGGCTACACCTTC. It encodes CASSAGGYNGYTF. The chain is built from TRBV2 and TRBJ1-2, with a weak D call TRBD1 (5 bases). CDR1 SNHLY and CDR2 FYNNEI come from the germline V gene. This CDR3 is 13 amino acids long. V was shortened by 4 bases and J by 6 bases, with 12 bases between the two germline ends.

This chain uses TRBV18 with TRBJ2-5; D unclear. Germline loops: CDR1 KGHSH, CDR2 LQKENI. The germline V and J ends were trimmed by 2 bases and 5 bases, with 12 bases remaining between them. The CDR3 totals 14 residues. The CDR3 sequence is CASSPVRGAETQYF. The CDR3 DNA is TGTGCCAGCTCACCAGTTCGAGGCGCGGAGACCCAGTACTTC.

CDR3 in DNA: TGTGCCAGCAGCTTCCCAGCCACAGATACGCAGTATTTT. Encoded protein: CASSFPATDTQYF. The chain has TRBV5-6 and TRBJ2-3, with D uncertain. Trimming took off 2 bases at V and 2 bases at J, with 6 bases between the two ends. The CDR3 is 13 amino acids. CDR1 and CDR2 from the germline V gene are SGHDT and YYEEEE.

This chain joins TRBV5-1 and TRBJ2-7; perhaps TRBD1 as D (6 bases). The V gene lost 2 bases and the J gene lost 1 base, with 10 bases spanning the gap. The germline CDR1 and CDR2 sequences are SGHRS and YFSETQ. The CDR3 runs 14 residues. This CDR3 is CASSLPGQSYEQYF. The CDR3 DNA is TGCGCCAGCAGCTTACCGGGACAATCCTACGAGCAGTACTTC.

V gene TRBV6-1 combines with J gene TRBJ2-7; D may match TRBD1 or TRBD2 (5 bases each). Germline V gene lookup returns CDR1 MNHNS and CDR2 SASEGT. This CDR3 is 19 amino acids long. V shed 4 bases and J shed 1 base, with 26 bases lying between them. The CDR3 region has the DNA TGTGCCAGCAGTGGCTCGATAGACCCGACAGTGGACTTTTCCTACGAGCAGTACTTC. Translating it yields CASSGSIDPTVDFSYEQYF.

The rearrangement joins TRBV30 to TRBJ1-6; TRBD1 is a possible D gene (5 bases). CDR3 length equals 11 residues. V was pared by 4 bases and J by 10 bases, with 8 bases between. Germline CDR1 and CDR2: GTSNPN and SVGIG (reference sequence). CDR3 bases: TGTGCCTGGAAGGAGGGGTCACCCCTCCACTTT. Amino acid sequence: CAWKEGSPLHF.

This clone was observed a few times. This chain joins TRBV5-6 and TRBJ2-3, with D maybe TRBD2 (5 bases). The CDR3 covers 15 residues. V dropped 1 base and J dropped 2 bases, with 11 bases sitting between them. CDR1 is SGHDT, CDR2 YYEEEE, per germline. DNA of the CDR3: TGTGCCAGCAGCTTGTTCGGGGAGAACACAGATACGCAGTATTTT. Translated: CASSLFGENTDTQYF.

This clone has just one count. This chain links TRBV11-2 with TRBJ1-3; D not certain. V dropped 1 base and J dropped 0 bases, with 4 bases sitting between them. The CDR3 runs 14 residues. Looked up from germline, CDR1 is SGHAT and CDR2 is FQNNGV. The CDR3 nucleotides read TGTGCCAGCAGCTTAGGGGCCTCTGGAAACACCATATATTTT. It specifies CASSLGASGNTIYF.

Worth noting for this clone: A junction end diverges from the germline sequence, so it may reflect a read error. The V gene is TRBV2, the J gene TRBJ2-7, with D uncertain. Germline CDR1 is SNHLY and CDR2 is FYNNEI. The CDR3 totals 12 residues. The DNA for the CDR3 is TGTGCCAGCAGTGAAGCCCCCTATCAGGCAAACTTC. It is translated as CASSEAPYQANF. The full variable domain, with the rest looked up from reference TRBV2 and TRBJ2-7, is EPEVTQTPSHQVTQMGQEVILRCVPISNHLYFYWYRQILGQKVEFLVSFYNNEISEKSEIFDDQFSVERPDGSNFTLKIRSTKLEDSAMYFCASSEAPYQANFGPGTRLTVT.

The J gene is TRBJ2-7, the V gene TRBV4-2; the D call may be TRBD1 or TRBD2 (5 bases each). Germline V CDR1 and CDR2: LGHNA, YNFKEQ. This CDR3 has 16 residues. Trimming shortened V by 3 bases and J by 7 bases, and 22 bases separated the two germline ends. The CDR3 coding sequence is TGTGCCAGCAGCCATGATGGGACCTTAGGGTTGGAGGAGCAGTACTTC. As protein: CASSHDGTLGLEEQYF.

The chain links TRBV5-3 to TRBJ1-4; no reliable D call. TRBV5-3 is designated an ORF whose function remains uncertain. V dropped 0 bases and J dropped 0 bases, with 12 bases sitting between them. The CDR3 runs 17 residues. Here the CDR3 reads CARSLAGRPATNEKLFF. DNA of the CDR3: TGTGCCAGAAGCTTGGCCGGCAGACCAGCAACTAATGAAAAACTGTTTTTT.

The V and J genes are TRBV5-1 and TRBJ2-7, with D hard to call. Per the germline V gene, CDR1 is SGHRS and CDR2 is YFSETQ. Deletions cut 1 base from V and 2 bases from J, with 4 bases between. This CDR3 region has 12 residues. CDR3 DNA sequence: TGCGCCAGCAGCTTGCCGGCCTACGAGCAGTACTTC. Protein product: CASSLPAYEQYF.

This clone has more than one count but fewer than ten. The chain carries TRBV30 and TRBJ1-1; D is unclear. Germline lookup yields CDR1 GTSNPN and CDR2 SVGIG (reference sequence). Between the trimmed V and J ends, which lost 5 bases and 1 base, there was a span of 8 bases. This CDR3 has 12 residues. In DNA, the CDR3 is TGTGCCTGGGAGAGGGAGAACACTGAAGCTTTCTTT. Amino acid sequence: CAWERENTEAFF.

V usage is TRBV11-2 and J usage is TRBJ2-1, with 8 positions matching TRBD2. Germline V gene lookup returns CDR1 SGHAT and CDR2 FQNNGV. The CDR3 sequence is 13 residues long. The ends lost 0 bases at V and 9 bases at J; junction bases unmatched: 1. The CDR3 is CASSLERGAEQFF. DNA of the CDR3: TGTGCCAGCAGCTTAGAGCGGGGGGCTGAGCAGTTCTTC.

This chain connects TRBV5-1 to TRBJ2-7; the match to TRBD2 covers 10 bases. V was pared by 7 bases and J by 7 bases, with 11 bases of the junction left unmatched. CDR1 and CDR2 (germline): SGHRS, YFSETQ. This CDR3 is built from 14 residues. The CDR3 DNA follows: TGCGCCAGCCAGCGGACTAGCGGTACCGGGGAGCAGTACTTC. Amino acids: CASQRTSGTGEQYF.

The chain links TRBV10-3 to TRBJ1-6; TRBD1 matches at 7 bases. The CDR3 is 12 residues long. The germline gives CDR1 ENHRY, CDR2 SYGVKD. Trimming removed 8 bases from V and 5 bases from J; junction bases left unmatched: 0. The CDR3: CAIGQDNSPLHF. The CDR3 DNA is TGTGCCATCGGACAGGATAATTCACCCCTCCACTTT.

V usage is TRBV18 and J usage is TRBJ2-2; 10 nucleotides line up with TRBD2. Germline lookup yields CDR1 KGHSH and CDR2 LQKENI. The V gene end was trimmed by 3 bases and the J gene end by 5 bases; junction bases not matched to a gene: 3. This CDR3 is 15 amino acids long. In nucleotides, the CDR3 is TGTGCCAGCTCACCTCAGCGGGAGGGAACCGGGGAGCTGTTTTTT. Amino acid sequence: CASSPQREGTGELFF.

In its sample, this clone was seen once. The chain uses TRBV11-2 and TRBJ2-5, with D perhaps matching TRBD1 (6 bases). The germline V gene encodes CDR1 SGHAT and CDR2 FQNNGV. The V and J ends lost 5 bases and 0 bases respectively, with 13 bases between them. The CDR3 length is 15 residues. CDR3 in DNA: TGTGCCAGCAGCCCCTTGACAGGCTACCAAGAGACCCAGTACTTC. This gives the protein CASSPLTGYQETQYF. Filled out from reference TRBV11-2 and TRBJ2-5, the complete variable domain reads EAGVAQSPRYKIIEKRQSVAFWCNPISGHATLYWYQQILGQGPKLLIQFQNNGVVDDSQLPKDRFSAERLKGVDSTLKIQPAKLEDSAVYLCASSPLTGYQETQYFGPGTRLLVL.

The gene calls are TRBV28 and TRBJ2-6, with unresolved D. CDR3 length: 15 amino acids. Trimming cost V 5 bases and J 0 bases, with 8 bases left between them. The germline CDR1 and CDR2 sequences are MDHEN and SYDVKM. CDR3 nucleotide sequence: TGTGCCAGCAGTACCCCCAGCTCTGGGGCCAACGTCCTGACTTTC. The encoded protein is CASSTPSSGANVLTF.

The V gene is TRBV5-6, the J gene TRBJ1-2; D may be TRBD1 (6 bases). Germline lookup yields CDR1 SGHDT and CDR2 YYEEEE. Trimming cost V 5 bases and J 4 bases, with 15 bases left between them. The CDR3 runs 14 residues. CDR3 nucleotides: TGTGCCAGCAGGGGGCCAGGGGAGGCCTATGGCTACACCTTC. Protein product: CASRGPGEAYGYTF.

The chain links TRBV5-4 to TRBJ2-1; possible D gene TRBD1, 5 bases. Trimming removed 1 base at V and 9 bases at J, with 17 bases between. This CDR3 is 15 amino acids long. Germline-derived CDR1 and CDR2 are SGHNT and YYREEE (reference sequence). CDR3 region: CASSLSRALTGEQFF. CDR3 in DNA: TGTGCCAGCAGCTTGTCTCGGGCCCTTACAGGTGAGCAGTTCTTC.